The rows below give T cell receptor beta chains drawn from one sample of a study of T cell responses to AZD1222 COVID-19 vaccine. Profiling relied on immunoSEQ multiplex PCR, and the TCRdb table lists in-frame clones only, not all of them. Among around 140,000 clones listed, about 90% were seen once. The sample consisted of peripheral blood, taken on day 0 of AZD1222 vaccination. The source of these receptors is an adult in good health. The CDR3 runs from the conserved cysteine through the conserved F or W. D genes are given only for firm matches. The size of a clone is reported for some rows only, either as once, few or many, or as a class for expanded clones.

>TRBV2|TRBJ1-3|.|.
CASRWGPKDYSGNTIYF
TGTGCCAGCAGGTGGGGGCCCAAAGACTACTCTGGAAACACCATATATTTT
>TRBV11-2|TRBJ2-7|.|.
CASSLEREQYF
TGTGCCAGCAGCCTCGAGCGCGAGCAGTACTTC
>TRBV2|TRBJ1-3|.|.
CASSEALSALSGNTIYF
TGTGCCAGCAGTGAAGCGCTGTCCGCCCTCTCTGGAAACACCATATATTTT
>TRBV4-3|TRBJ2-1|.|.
CASSQDPRTPGEQFF
TGCGCCAGCAGCCAAGATCCCAGGACCCCAGGTGAGCAGTTCTTC
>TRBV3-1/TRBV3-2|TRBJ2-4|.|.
CASSPGLPLAKNIQYF
TGTGCCAGCAGCCCGGGACTCCCTCTAGCCAAAAACATTCAGTACTTC
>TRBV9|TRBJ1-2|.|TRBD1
CASSVGGQGVYGYTF
TGTGCCAGCAGCGTAGGTGGACAGGGAGTGTACGGCTACACCTTC
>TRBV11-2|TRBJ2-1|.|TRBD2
CASTSGIPNEQFF
TGTGCCAGCACTAGCGGGATTCCCAATGAGCAGTTCTTC
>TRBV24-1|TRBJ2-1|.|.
CATSDSLGDYNEQFF
TGTGCCACCAGTGATTCCCTGGGGGATTACAATGAGCAGTTCTTC
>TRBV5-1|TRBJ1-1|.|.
CASSLQRDTEAFF
TGCGCCAGCAGCTTACAACGGGACACTGAAGCTTTCTTT
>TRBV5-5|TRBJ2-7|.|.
CASSGTYEQYF
TGTGCCAGCAGCGGAACCTACGAGCAGTACTTC
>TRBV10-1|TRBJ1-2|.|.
CASSESGRDYGYTF
TGCGCCAGCAGTGAGTCTGGAAGGGACTATGGCTACACCTTC
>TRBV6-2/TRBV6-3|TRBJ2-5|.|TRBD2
CASSYGLAGGPGETQYF
TGTGCCAGCAGTTACGGACTAGCGGGAGGGCCTGGAGAGACCCAGTACTTC
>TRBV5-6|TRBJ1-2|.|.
CASSSSGGQTNYGYTF
TGTGCCAGCAGCTCCTCTGGAGGGCAGACTAACTATGGCTACACCTTC
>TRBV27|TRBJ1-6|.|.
CASSLTPDGGAFLHF
TGTGCCAGCAGTTTGACCCCCGATGGAGGGGCATTCCTCCACTTT
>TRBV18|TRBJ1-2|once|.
CASSPGEGEHGYTF
TGTGCCAGCTCACCCGGGGAGGGGGAACATGGCTACACCTTC
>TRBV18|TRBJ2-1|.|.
CASSLERWEQFF
TGTGCCAGCTCACTGGAGCGGTGGGAGCAGTTCTTC
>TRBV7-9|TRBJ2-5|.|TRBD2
CASSRVLAEKETQYF
TGTGCCAGCAGCCGTGTCCTAGCGGAGAAAGAGACCCAGTACTTC
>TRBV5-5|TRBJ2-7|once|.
CASSFTGGESYEQYF
TGTGCCAGCAGCTTCACTGGCGGAGAATCCTACGAGCAGTACTTC
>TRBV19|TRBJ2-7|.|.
CASSKAWAAYEQYF
TGTGCCAGTAGTAAGGCTTGGGCAGCGTACGAGCAGTACTTC
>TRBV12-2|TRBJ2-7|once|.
CASRARGVSSYEQYF
TGTGCAAGTCGGGCACGGGGGGTAAGCTCCTACGAGCAGTACTTC
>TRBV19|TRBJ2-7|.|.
CASTGRDSARYEQYF
TGTGCCAGCACCGGCCGGGACTCAGCAAGGTACGAGCAGTACTTC
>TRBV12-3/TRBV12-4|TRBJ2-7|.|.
CASSSGARGEQYF
TGTGCCAGCAGCTCGGGGGCTCGGGGCGAGCAGTACTTC
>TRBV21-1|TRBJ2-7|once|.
CASSPKDGYEQYF
TGTGCCAGCAGCCCTAAGGACGGCTACGAGCAGTACTTC
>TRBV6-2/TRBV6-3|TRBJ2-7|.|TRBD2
CASSSGRGTYEQYF
TGTGCCAGCAGTTCAGGGCGGGGGACCTACGAGCAGTACTTC
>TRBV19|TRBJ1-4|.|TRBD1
CASSMDREATNEKLFF
TGTGCCAGTAGCATGGACAGGGAGGCAACTAATGAAAAACTGTTTTTT
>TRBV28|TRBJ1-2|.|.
CASSLPGRSGGYTF
TGTGCCAGCAGTTTACCAGGGCGGTCGGGGGGCTACACCTTC
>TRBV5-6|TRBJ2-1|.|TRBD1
CASSLIVGTGGLEQFF
TGTGCCAGCAGCTTGATAGTGGGGACAGGGGGCCTTGAGCAGTTCTTC
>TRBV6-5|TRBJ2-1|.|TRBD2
CASSTSGVWGNEQFF
TGTGCCAGCAGTACTAGCGGGGTTTGGGGCAATGAGCAGTTCTTC
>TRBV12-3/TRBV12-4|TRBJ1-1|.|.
CASSYGHTEAFF
TGTGCCAGCAGTTATGGACACACTGAAGCTTTCTTT
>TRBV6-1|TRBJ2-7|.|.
CASSDVLITLVRYEQYF
TGTGCCAGCAGTGACGTCCTCATAACGCTGGTACGCTACGAGCAGTACTTC
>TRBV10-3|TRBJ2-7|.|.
CAISVQEPYEQYF
TGTGCCATCAGTGTGCAGGAGCCCTACGAGCAGTACTTC
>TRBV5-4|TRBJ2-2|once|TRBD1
CASSTGQGGELFF
TGTGCCAGCAGCACCGGACAGGGCGGGGAGCTGTTTTTT
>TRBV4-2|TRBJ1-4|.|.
CASSSSGATNEKLFF
TGTGCCAGCAGCTCGTCCGGTGCAACTAATGAAAAACTGTTTTTT
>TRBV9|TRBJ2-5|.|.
CASSVGQQSETQYF
TGTGCCAGCAGCGTAGGACAGCAAAGCGAGACCCAGTACTTC
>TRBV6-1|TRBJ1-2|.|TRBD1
CASSEPTGLFFYGYTF
TGTGCCAGCAGTGAACCGACAGGGCTCTTTTTCTATGGCTACACCTTC
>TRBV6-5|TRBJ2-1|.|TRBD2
CASSNGGGFYEQFF
TGTGCCAGCAGCAACGGGGGAGGGTTCTATGAGCAGTTCTTC
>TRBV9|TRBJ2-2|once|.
CASSRLEHGELFF
TGTGCCAGCAGTCGACTGGAACACGGGGAGCTGTTTTTT
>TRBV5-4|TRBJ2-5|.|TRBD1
CASSLEGARGETQYF
TGTGCCAGCAGCTTGGAGGGGGCGCGTGGGGAGACCCAGTACTTC
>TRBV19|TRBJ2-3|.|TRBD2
CASSLAGGTDTQYF
TGTGCCAGTAGTTTAGCGGGAGGTACAGATACGCAGTATTTT
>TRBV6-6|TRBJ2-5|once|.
CASQDSQETQYF
TGTGCCAGCCAGGACAGCCAAGAGACCCAGTACTTC
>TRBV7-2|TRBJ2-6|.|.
CASSLDGSGANVLTF
TGTGCCAGCAGCTTAGACGGCTCTGGGGCCAACGTCCTGACTTTC
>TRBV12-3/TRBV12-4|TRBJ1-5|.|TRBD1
CASRQTGSQPQHF
TGTGCCAGCAGGCAGACAGGGTCTCAGCCCCAGCATTTT
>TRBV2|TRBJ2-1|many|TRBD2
CASRQLAGYNEQFF
TGTGCCAGCAGACAGCTAGCGGGGTACAATGAGCAGTTCTTC
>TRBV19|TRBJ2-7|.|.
CASSIQGTTYEQYF
TGTGCCAGTAGTATACAGGGGACTACATACGAGCAGTACTTC
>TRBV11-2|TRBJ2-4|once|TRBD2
CASSLEVAGGKNIQYF
TGTGCCAGCAGCTTAGAGGTAGCGGGGGGCAAAAACATTCAGTACTTC
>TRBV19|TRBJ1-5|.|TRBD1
CASSIPTGNQPQHF
TGTGCCAGTAGTATACCGACAGGGAATCAGCCCCAGCATTTT
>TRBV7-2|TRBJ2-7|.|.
CASSLYGVSYEQYF
TGTGCCAGCAGCTTATATGGGGTCTCCTACGAGCAGTACTTC
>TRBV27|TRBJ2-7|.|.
CASSFRGSEQYF
TGTGCCAGCAGTTTTAGGGGGTCCGAGCAGTACTTC
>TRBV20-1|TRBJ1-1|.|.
CSASEGNTEAFF
TGCAGTGCTAGTGAGGGAAACACTGAAGCTTTCTTT
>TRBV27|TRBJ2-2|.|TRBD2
CASTKGGGPGELFF
TGTGCCAGCACCAAGGGCGGGGGGCCCGGGGAGCTGTTTTTT
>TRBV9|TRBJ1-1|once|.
CASSPQGLNTEAFF
TGTGCCAGCAGCCCCCAGGGATTGAACACTGAAGCTTTCTTT
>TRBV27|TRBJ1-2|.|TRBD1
CASSIQGANYGYTF
TGTGCCAGCAGCATACAGGGGGCTAACTATGGCTACACCTTC
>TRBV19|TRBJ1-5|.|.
CASSLPVNSNQPQHF
TGTGCCAGTAGTCTCCCGGTCAATAGCAATCAGCCCCAGCATTTT
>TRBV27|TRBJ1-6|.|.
CASSRGEGRNYNSPLHF
TGTGCCAGCAGCCGGGGGGAGGGGAGGAACTATAATTCACCCCTCCACTTT
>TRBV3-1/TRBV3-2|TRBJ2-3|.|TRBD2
CASSQANGLAGSDTQYF
TGTGCCAGCAGCCAAGCCAACGGACTAGCGGGATCGGATACGCAGTATTTT